A selection of T cell receptor beta chains follows, all from one sample in a study of blood T cell repertoires in COVID-19. This table comes from immunoSEQ multiplex PCR, and its TCRdb copy is limited to in-frame clones, with some not included. This sample carries around 77,000 clones, 65% to 90% of them seen once, and the ten largest clones take 6.9%. The material sequenced was peripheral blood. The receptors were sampled from a man aged 30-40 years with COVID-19, enrolled during active disease. The CDR3 runs from the conserved cysteine through the conserved F or W. Each record gives: V gene, J gene, D gene, clone size, CDR3 DNA, CDR3 protein. A D gene is named only where the DNA matches it firmly. Not every row has a clone size; where given, it reads once, few, many or a size class.

TRBV2	TRBJ1-1	NA	NA	TGTGCCAGCAGTGATTACACTAGTGAAGCTTTCTTT	CASSDYTSEAFF
TRBV19	TRBJ1-3	TRBD1	few	TGTGCCAGTGGGACAGGGCCCCTCTGGACCATATATTTT	CASGTGPLWTIYF
TRBV10-1	TRBJ2-1	TRBD2	NA	TGCGCCAGCAGTCCCGGGACTAGCGGGAGGTGGAATGAGCAGTTCTTC	CASSPGTSGRWNEQFF
TRBV30	TRBJ2-7	TRBD1	NA	TGTGCCTGGAGTGTCTCGACAGGGAACGAGCAGTACTTC	CAWSVSTGNEQYF
TRBV10-2	TRBJ2-1	NA	once	TGCGCCAGCAGTGCCAGGTTAGAGGGCCAGTACAATGAGCAGTTCTTC	CASSARLEGQYNEQFF
TRBV18	TRBJ2-3	NA	NA	TGTGCCAGCTCACCCGGCACAGATACGCAGTATTTT	CASSPGTDTQYF
TRBV10-3	TRBJ2-1	TRBD2	NA	TGTGCCATCAGGGCTAGCGGGTACAATGAGCAGTTCTTC	CAIRASGYNEQFF
TRBV28	TRBJ1-3	NA	few	TGTGCCAGCAGTTTCGGCGGAAACTCTGGAAACACCATATATTTT	CASSFGGNSGNTIYF
TRBV7-2	TRBJ2-7	NA	NA	TGTGCCAGCAGCCCGAGGTACATAGACGAGCAGTACTTC	CASSPRYIDEQYF
TRBV4-1	TRBJ2-1	NA	NA	TGCGCCAGCAGCCACTCGAGCTCCTACAATGAGCAGTTCTTC	CASSHSSSYNEQFF
TRBV28	TRBJ1-2	NA	NA	TGTGCCAGCAGTGGGGGGGACGGCTATGGCTACACCTTC	CASSGGDGYGYTF
TRBV28	TRBJ1-5	NA	NA	TGTGCCAGCAGACAGGGTATCAATCAGCCCCAGCATTTT	CASRQGINQPQHF
TRBV29-1	TRBJ1-3	NA	NA	TGCAGCGTTGAGGGGGACTTAGTATTGGGAAACACCATATATTTT	CSVEGDLVLGNTIYF
TRBV29-1	TRBJ1-1	NA	few	TGCAGCGTTGGTCTAAACACTGAAGCTTTCTTT	CSVGLNTEAFF
TRBV7-2	TRBJ2-7	NA	NA	TGTGCCAGCAGCAGACTAGAAAGCTCCTACGAGCAGTACTTC	CASSRLESSYEQYF
TRBV3-1/TRBV3-2	TRBJ2-5	TRBD2	NA	TGTGCCAGCAGCCGACGGACTAGCGGGAGCCGAGAGACCCAGTACTTC	CASSRRTSGSRETQYF
TRBV30	TRBJ2-1	NA	NA	TGTGCCTGGAGTGTACAACCAGTCAATGAGCAGTTCTTC	CAWSVQPVNEQFF
TRBV7-9	TRBJ2-2	TRBD2	NA	TGTGCCAGCAGCTTAGGTGGTAGCGGGACGGACACCGGGGAGCTGTTTTTT	CASSLGGSGTDTGELFF
TRBV7-3	TRBJ2-1	NA	NA	TGTGCCAGCAGCTTAATGGGGAGGGAGCAGTTCTTC	CASSLMGREQFF
TRBV11-2	TRBJ2-1	NA	NA	TGTGCCAGCAGCCCCGGGGGTGGGGGACACAATGAGCAGTTCTTC	CASSPGGGGHNEQFF
TRBV5-1	TRBJ1-1	TRBD1	few	TGCGCCAGCAGCTTGGCGGCAGGGGGTACGAACACTGAAGCTTTCTTT	CASSLAAGGTNTEAFF
TRBV2	TRBJ2-2	NA	once	TGTGCCAGCACCCTAGGGAGGAACACCGGGGAGCTGTTTTTT	CASTLGRNTGELFF
TRBV5-8	TRBJ2-1	NA	NA	TGTGCCAGCAGCTTGCGTACCCTAGCTGTCCCCTACAATGAGCAGTTCTTC	CASSLRTLAVPYNEQFF
TRBV11-3	TRBJ2-1	TRBD1	NA	TGTGCCAGCAGCCTCGGGACAGACTCCGTCGAGGAGCAGTTCTTC	CASSLGTDSVEEQFF
TRBV5-4	TRBJ2-1	NA	NA	TGTGCCAGCAGCTTGGCTCGGTCAGGGTTAGGATACAATGAGCAGTTCTTC	CASSLARSGLGYNEQFF
TRBV7-2	TRBJ2-2	NA	NA	TGTGCCAGCAGCGTTAGGAACACCGGGGAGCTGTTTTTT	CASSVRNTGELFF
TRBV7-8	TRBJ1-1	NA	NA	TGTGCCAGCAGCTTAGGAGTGGGCGTTGAAGCTTTCTTT	CASSLGVGVEAFF
TRBV28	TRBJ1-2	NA	NA	TGTGCCAGCAGTTTATTAAAAACAGGGTATGGCTACACCTTC	CASSLLKTGYGYTF
TRBV27	TRBJ1-1	TRBD1	NA	TGTGCCAGCAGTCCACGGGACAGGGGGAACACTGAAGCTTTCTTT	CASSPRDRGNTEAFF